This passage covers 25 T cell receptor beta chains from one sample sequenced in a study of response to subunit inactivated influenza vaccine. TCRdb re-derived calls from the RT-PCR reads in MiXCR, one entry per CDR3 protein. The table has hundreds of thousands of distinct CDR3 sequences, over 9.5% seen once. The sample was PBMCs from blood, taken on the day of vaccination. All receptors come from a man aged 45-60 years who received an inactivated influenza vaccine.

The chain recombines TRBV28 with TRBJ2-7; TRBD1 might be the D (7 bases). There are 17 residues in the CDR3. The germline gives CDR1 MDHEN, CDR2 SYDVKM. Trimming left V 5 bases short and J 2 bases short, with 22 bases between. DNA of the CDR3: TGTGCCAGCAGTGGGACAGCCGCCGGGGGATCACCCTACGAGCAGTACTTC. It codes for CASSGTAAGGSPYEQYF.

This clonotype was detected only a few times. The chain recombines TRBV5-1 with TRBJ1-6; 7 positions match TRBD1. The CDR3 covers 13 residues. In germline, CDR1 is SGHRS, CDR2 YFSETQ. Trimming cost V 4 bases and J 7 bases; bases outside gene matches: 2. The CDR3 DNA is TGCGCCAGCAGCGGGACAGAAAATTCACCCCTCCACTTT. The encoded protein is CASSGTENSPLHF.

Many counts were recorded for this clonotype. CDR3: CASSRTVLETQYF. CDR3 in DNA: TGTGCCAGCAGTAGGACAGTCTTGGAGACCCAGTACTTC. The chain recombines TRBV3-1 with TRBJ2-5; TRBD1 might be the D (6 bases). CDR3 size: 13 residues. The germline V gene encodes CDR1 LGHDT and CDR2 YNNKEL (reference sequence). The V end lost 6 bases, the J end lost 5 bases, and 13 bases lay between the germline ends.

This clonotype was seen a handful of times. The gene calls are TRBV6-2 or TRBV6-3 and TRBJ2-7; D not resolved. The germline V gene has CDR1 MNHEY and CDR2 SVGEGT. V lost 2 bases, J lost 5 bases, and 13 bases lay in between. This CDR3 is built from 14 residues. As DNA, the CDR3 is TGTGCCAGCAGTTACCTGGGTTTGGGGAACGAGCAGTACTTC. Its protein is CASSYLGLGNEQYF.

This clonotype appeared a few times. This chain connects TRBV11-2 to TRBJ2-1; 12 bases align to TRBD2. CDR3 length: 17 residues. Germline V gene lookup returns CDR1 SGHAT and CDR2 FQNNGV. Trimming at V came to 4 bases and at J to 2 bases, leaving 6 bases not matched to a gene. For the CDR3, the DNA is TGTGCCAGCAGCTCCTTTGGGACTAGCGGGCCCTACAATGAGCAGTTCTTC. It codes for CASSSFGTSGPYNEQFF.

The table lists this clonotype with a few counts. In nucleotides, the CDR3 is TGCGCCAGCAGCCAGGATAGGGGGTTTGAAAAACTGTTTTTT. It is translated as CASSQDRGFEKLFF. This chain joins TRBV4-3 and TRBJ1-4, with D possibly being TRBD1 (6 bases). Germline lookup yields CDR1 LGHNA and CDR2 YSLEER. This CDR3 region has 14 residues. Trimming shortened V by 3 bases and J by 7 bases, and 12 bases separated the two germline ends.

The chain carries TRBV20-1 and TRBJ2-5; 11 bases fit TRBD1. This CDR3 comprises 14 residues. Germline V gives CDR1 DFQATT, CDR2 SNEGSKA (reference sequence). The V gene end was trimmed by 4 bases and the J gene end by 5 bases; junction bases not matched to a gene: 6. The CDR3 DNA reads as TGCAGTGCTACCCGGGACAGGGGGAGGGAGACCCAGTACTTC. This translates into CSATRDRGRETQYF.

A few counts support this clonotype. This chain connects TRBV7-2 to TRBJ2-1; 7 bases agree with TRBD2. There are 15 residues in the CDR3. V gave up 6 bases and J gave up 0 bases; unmatched junction bases: 5. Germline CDR1 reads SGHTA; CDR2 reads FQGNSA. As DNA, the CDR3 is TGTGCCAGCAGTCGGGAGGTTGCCTCCTACAATGAGCAGTTCTTC. It yields the protein CASSREVASYNEQFF.

The CDR3 coding sequence is TGTGCCAGCTCACCTCGAGATCGACTAGTATTTCCGTTCTTC. Protein product: CASSPRDRLVFPFF. The rearrangement uses TRBV18 and TRBJ2-1, with D possibly matching TRBD2 (6 bases). This CDR3 is built from 14 residues. The V gene lost 3 bases and the J gene lost 15 bases, with 21 bases spanning the gap. The germline V gene has CDR1 KGHSH and CDR2 LQKENI.

The sample holds a few counts of this clonotype. This chain connects TRBV24-1 to TRBJ2-5, with D perhaps matching TRBD2 (6 bases). V was cut by 0 bases and J by 2 bases, with 12 bases left in between. Germline V gene lookup returns CDR1 KGHDR and CDR2 SFDVKD. The CDR3 sequence is 16 residues long. The CDR3 sequence: CATSDLRLGGQETQYF. The CDR3 DNA is TGTGCCACCAGTGATTTGCGGCTGGGAGGACAAGAGACCCAGTACTTC.

The chain employs TRBV2 and TRBJ2-1; 8 bases are shared with TRBD1. CDR1 is SNHLY, CDR2 FYNNEI, per germline. Trimming took 7 bases from V and 7 from J; bases not matched to a gene: 6. CDR3 size: 13 residues. The CDR3 sequence: CASKDRVANEQFF. The CDR3 DNA reads as TGTGCCAGCAAGGACAGGGTTGCTAATGAGCAGTTCTTC.

The chain links TRBV6-1 to TRBJ1-1; D remains ambiguous. With 8 bases removed from V and 1 base from J, the gap between germline ends came to 8 bases. The CDR3 spans 12 residues. CDR1 is MNHNS and CDR2 is SASEGT in the germline V gene. CDR3 nucleotide sequence: TGTGCCAGCGTACTCCGGAACACTGAAGCTTTCTTT. Protein: CASVLRNTEAFF.

The chain carries TRBV4-3 and TRBJ2-2, with TRBD2 identical over 10 bases. J lost 2 bases, V lost 1 base, and 4 bases had no gene match. This CDR3 has 17 amino acids. Germline CDR1 reads LGHNA; CDR2 reads YSLEER. DNA of the CDR3: TGCGCCAGCAGCCAAGGCGAACTAGCGGGAAACACCGGGGAGCTGTTTTTT. Translation gives CASSQGELAGNTGELFF.

This clonotype occurred a few times. The chain combines TRBV29-1 with TRBJ2-5; tentatively, D is TRBD2 (5 bases). CDR1 is SQVTM and CDR2 is ANQGSEA in the germline V gene. This CDR3 has 12 residues. The V gene lost 7 bases and the J gene lost 5 bases, with 14 bases spanning the gap. The chain's CDR3 is CSGISGGETQYF. The DNA of the CDR3 is TGCAGCGGCATATCGGGCGGGGAGACCCAGTACTTC.

The chain uses TRBV6-2 or TRBV6-3 and TRBJ2-7, with 10 bases aligning to TRBD2. Germline V lookup: CDR1 MNHEY, CDR2 SVGEGT. Losses at the gene ends were 6 bases for V and 3 bases for J; bases not matched to a gene: 8. CDR3 size: 15 residues. CDR3 coding DNA: TGTGCCAGCAGGGCCGTAGCGGGAGGAGGCTACGAGCAGTACTTC. It translates to CASRAVAGGGYEQYF.

Worth noting for this clonotype: A much larger clone differs by one base, so this may be a read error. The chain combines TRBV27 with TRBJ1-5; 9 nucleotides line up with TRBD1. The length of the CDR3 is 14 residues. Germline CDR1 reads MNHEY; CDR2 reads SMNVEV (reference sequence). The CDR3 is CAISTGGVNQPQHF. The CDR3 region has the DNA TGTGCCATCAGTACAGGGGGCGTGAATCAGCCCCAGCATTTT.

Comment on this clonotype: A much bigger clone sits one base away, suggesting this may be a read error. This chain joins TRBV10-3 and TRBJ1-1; D is ambiguous. In germline, CDR1 is ENHRY, CDR2 SYGVKD. Trimming pared 4 bases from V and 6 bases from J, leaving 15 bases between. CDR3 length: 14 amino acids. CDR3 residues: CAISANSIQAEAFF. CDR3 coding DNA: TGTGCCATCAGTGCAAACTCGATCCAAGCTGAAGCTTTCTTT.

This clonotype showed up many times. The chain has TRBV27 and TRBJ2-7; D ambiguous. Germline V CDR1 and CDR2: MNHEY, SMNVEV (reference sequence). The CDR3 loop spans 12 amino acids. With 5 bases removed from V and 5 bases from J, the gap between germline ends came to 10 bases. This chain's CDR3 is CASSPRRDEQYF. CDR3 nucleotides: TGTGCCAGCAGTCCCCGACGGGACGAGCAGTACTTC.

This clonotype occurred many times. The gene calls are TRBV28 and TRBJ2-7, with D tentatively TRBD1 (5 bases). Germline assignment: CDR1 MDHEN and CDR2 SYDVKM. The CDR3 sequence is 16 residues long. V dropped 4 bases and J dropped 2 bases, with 18 bases sitting between them. CDR3 region: CASSSHGQGSPYEQYF. Written as DNA, the CDR3 is TGTGCCAGCAGTTCCCACGGCCAGGGCAGCCCCTACGAGCAGTACTTC.

This clonotype was observed many times. This chain connects TRBV20-1 to TRBJ1-1, with TRBD1 identical over 7 bases. Per the germline V gene, CDR1 is DFQATT and CDR2 is SNEGSKA (reference sequence). CDR3 length: 18 amino acids. Trimming took 5 bases from V and 0 from J; bases not matched to a gene: 18. The CDR3 region is CSAPRDSPSGGLNTEAFF. The DNA for the CDR3 is TGCAGTGCTCCAAGAGACAGTCCCTCAGGGGGTCTGAACACTGAAGCTTTCTTT.

DNA for the CDR3: TGTGCCAGCAGCTTGGTCTCCTCTGGAAACACCATATATTTT. Residues: CASSLVSSGNTIYF. The chain is built from TRBV5-6 and TRBJ1-3; D unclear. Trimming shortened V by 0 bases and J by 0 bases, and 4 bases separated the two germline ends. Germline CDR1 SGHDT, CDR2 YYEEEE. The CDR3 covers 14 residues.

The sample holds a few counts of this clonotype. This rearrangement joins TRBV12-3 or TRBV12-4 to TRBJ2-3; the D gene is possibly TRBD1 (6 bases). This CDR3 is built from 14 residues. Trimming removed 9 bases from V and 0 bases from J, with 13 bases in between. CDR3 nucleotide sequence: TGTGCCAGTAACCCGGGACACAGCACAGATACGCAGTATTTT. This encodes CASNPGHSTDTQYF.

The chain has TRBV28 and TRBJ2-6; D gene uncertain. V lost 5 bases, J lost 1 base, and 6 bases lay in between. Looked up from germline, CDR1 is MDHEN and CDR2 is SYDVKM. This CDR3 comprises 14 residues. The CDR3 loop is CASSVHSGANVLTF. Written as DNA, the CDR3 is TGTGCCAGCAGTGTGCATTCTGGGGCCAACGTCCTGACTTTC.

This clonotype appeared a few times. This chain connects TRBV11-2 to TRBJ2-1, with 15 bases identical to TRBD2. The CDR3 spans 15 residues. Germline-derived CDR1 and CDR2 are SGHAT and FQNNGV. Germline trimming cut 5 bases from V and 8 bases from J; bases unmatched to any gene: 4. CDR3 protein: CASSMGLAGGDEQFF. The CDR3 nucleotides read TGTGCCAGCAGCATGGGACTAGCGGGGGGAGATGAGCAGTTCTTC.

CDR3: CASSIPGQGALTPDTQYF. Written as DNA, the CDR3 is TGTGCCAGCAGTATACCGGGACAGGGGGCCCTAACGCCAGATACGCAGTATTTT. The chain is built from TRBV11-2 and TRBJ2-3; 12 bases map to TRBD1. V trimming: 6 bases; J trimming: 4 bases; junction bases outside the gene matches: 14. In germline, CDR1 is SGHAT, CDR2 FQNNGV. This CDR3 has 18 amino acids. The whole variable domain, filled in from reference TRBV11-2 and TRBJ2-3, reads EAGVAQSPRYKIIEKRQSVAFWCNPISGHATLYWYQQILGQGPKLLIQFQNNGVVDDSQLPKDRFSAERLKGVDSTLKIQPAKLEDSAVYLCASSIPGQGALTPDTQYFGPGTRLTVL.